The 6 T cell receptor beta chains given below trace back to one sample, sequenced in a study of T cell responses to AZD1222 COVID-19 vaccine. TCRdb's copy holds only in-frame clones and misses some; the assay was immunoSEQ multiplex PCR. The sample contains approximately 120,000 clones, approximately 90% of which appear only once. The sample consisted of peripheral blood, taken on day 0 of AZD1222 vaccination. The source of these receptors is an adult in good health.

This clone appeared a few times. The CDR3 DNA sequence: TGTGCCAGCAGTACACAGACCCCTCTACAGTTCTTC. Amino acids: CASSTQTPLQFF. The chain uses TRBV12-3 or TRBV12-4 and TRBJ2-1, with no clear D. The CDR3 runs 12 residues. The V gene lost 5 bases and the J gene lost 13 bases, with 15 bases spanning the gap.

The gene calls are TRBV3-1 (or the pseudogene TRBV3-2) and TRBJ2-7, with 9 positions matching TRBD1. The germline V gene has CDR1 LGHDT and CDR2 YNNKEL (reference sequence). This CDR3 is built from 15 residues. With V trimmed by 1 base and J by 4 bases, 5 bases remained unmatched. The CDR3 DNA reads TGTGCCAGCAGCCAAGCCGGGACAGGGCATTACGAGCAGTACTTC. Translation: CASSQAGTGHYEQYF.

This CDR3 reads CSVAGQVIGYTF. The CDR3, as DNA: TGCAGCGTTGCGGGACAGGTAATTGGCTACACCTTC. The genes are TRBV29-1 and TRBJ1-2, with 8 nucleotides matching TRBD1. There are 12 residues in the CDR3. CDR1 and CDR2 from the germline V gene are SQVTM and ANQGSEA. Trimming cost V 4 bases and J 7 bases; bases outside gene matches: 5.

In its sample, this clone was seen once. The V and J genes are TRBV2 and TRBJ1-2; 8 nucleotides agree with TRBD1. J gave up 6 bases and V 3 bases, and 6 bases lay outside the gene matches. This CDR3 contains 14 residues. CDR1 is SNHLY and CDR2 is FYNNEI in the germline V gene. The chain's CDR3 is CASSEYRGSDGYTF. In DNA, the CDR3 is TGTGCCAGCAGTGAGTACAGGGGGTCAGATGGCTACACCTTC.

The chain links TRBV27 to TRBJ2-2; 7 nucleotides align to TRBD1. The CDR3 has 17 amino acids. Looked up from germline, CDR1 is MNHEY and CDR2 is SMNVEV (reference sequence). With 2 bases clipped from V and 1 base from J, the junction kept 7 bases outside the gene matches. CDR3 bases: TGTGCCAGCAGTTTACAGAGACGGACAGGGAACACCGGGGAGCTGTTTTTT. Amino acid sequence: CASSLQRRTGNTGELFF.

The J gene is TRBJ1-4, the V gene TRBV7-8; D perhaps matches TRBD1 (6 bases). V dropped 10 bases and J dropped 8 bases, with 20 bases sitting between them. Per germline, CDR1 SGHVS and CDR2 FQNEAQ. This CDR3 contains 14 residues. The CDR3 DNA sequence: TGTGCCACCCAGAAACAGGGAGGTCCGGAAAAACTGTTTTTT. It yields the protein CATQKQGGPEKLFF. The complete variable domain, with remaining parts taken from reference TRBV7-8 and TRBJ1-4, reads GAGVSQSPRYKVAKRGQDVALRCDPISGHVSLFWYQQALGQGPEFLTYFQNEAQLDKSGLPSDRFFAERPEGSVSTLKIQRTQQEDSAVYLCATQKQGGPEKLFFGSGTQLSVL.